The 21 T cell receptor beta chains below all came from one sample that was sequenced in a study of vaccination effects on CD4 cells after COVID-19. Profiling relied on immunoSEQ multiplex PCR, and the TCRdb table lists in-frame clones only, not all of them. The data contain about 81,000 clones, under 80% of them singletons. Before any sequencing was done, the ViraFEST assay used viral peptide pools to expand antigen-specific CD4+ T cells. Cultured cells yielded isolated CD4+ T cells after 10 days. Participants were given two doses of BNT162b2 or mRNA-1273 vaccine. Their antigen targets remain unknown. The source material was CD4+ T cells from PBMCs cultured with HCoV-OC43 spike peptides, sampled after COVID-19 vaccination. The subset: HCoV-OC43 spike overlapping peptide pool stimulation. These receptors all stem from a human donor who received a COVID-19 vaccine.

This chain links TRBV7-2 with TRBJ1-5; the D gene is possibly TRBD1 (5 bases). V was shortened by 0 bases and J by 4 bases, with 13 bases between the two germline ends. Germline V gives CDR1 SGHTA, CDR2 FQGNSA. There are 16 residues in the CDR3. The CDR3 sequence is CASSLANLGQNQPQHF. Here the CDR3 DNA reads TGTGCCAGCAGCTTAGCGAATTTAGGACAAAATCAGCCCCAGCATTTT.

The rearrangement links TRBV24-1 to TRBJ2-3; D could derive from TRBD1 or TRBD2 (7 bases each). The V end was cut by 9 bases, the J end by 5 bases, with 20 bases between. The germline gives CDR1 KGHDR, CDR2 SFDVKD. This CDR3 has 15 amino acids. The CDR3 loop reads CATGDPGGEGDTQYF. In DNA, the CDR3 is TGTGCCACCGGCGACCCAGGGGGGGAAGGAGATACGCAGTATTTT.

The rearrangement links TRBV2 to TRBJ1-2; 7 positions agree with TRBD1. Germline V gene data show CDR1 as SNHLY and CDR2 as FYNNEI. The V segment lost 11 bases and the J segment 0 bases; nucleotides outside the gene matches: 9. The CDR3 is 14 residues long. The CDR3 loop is CAGGRRGSNYGYTF. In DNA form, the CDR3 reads TGTGCCGGGGGACGCAGGGGGTCTAACTATGGCTACACCTTC. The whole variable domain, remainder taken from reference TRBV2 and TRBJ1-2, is EPEVTQTPSHQVTQMGQEVILRCVPISNHLYFYWYRQILGQKVEFLVSFYNNEISEKSEIFDDQFSVERPDGSNFTLKIRSTKLEDSAMYFCAGGRRGSNYGYTFGSGTRLTVV.

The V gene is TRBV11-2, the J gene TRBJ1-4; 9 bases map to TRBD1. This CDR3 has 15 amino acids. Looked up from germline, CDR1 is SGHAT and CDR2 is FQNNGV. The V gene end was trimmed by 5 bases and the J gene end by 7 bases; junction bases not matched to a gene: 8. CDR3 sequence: CASSLTGGSLEKLFF. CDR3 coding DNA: TGTGCCAGCAGCCTTACAGGGGGCAGTCTTGAAAAACTGTTTTTT.

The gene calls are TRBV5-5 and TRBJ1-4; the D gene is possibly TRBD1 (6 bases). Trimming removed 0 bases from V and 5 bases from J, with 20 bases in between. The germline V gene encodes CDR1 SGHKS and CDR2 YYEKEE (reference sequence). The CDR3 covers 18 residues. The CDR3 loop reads CASSLGANRAGENEKLFF. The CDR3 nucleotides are TGTGCCAGCAGCTTGGGTGCCAACCGGGCAGGGGAAAATGAAAAACTGTTTTTT.

As DNA, the CDR3 is TGTGCCAGCAGTGAAGGGGGACAGGTGAGCGGGGGGCAGTACGTC. The encoded protein is CASSEGGQVSGGQYV. The chain joins TRBV6-1 to TRBJ2-7; perhaps D is TRBD1 or TRBD2 (8 bases each). This CDR3 region has 15 residues. The germline gives CDR1 MNHNS, CDR2 SASEGT. V lost 1 base and J 9 bases, leaving 19 bases between the germline ends.

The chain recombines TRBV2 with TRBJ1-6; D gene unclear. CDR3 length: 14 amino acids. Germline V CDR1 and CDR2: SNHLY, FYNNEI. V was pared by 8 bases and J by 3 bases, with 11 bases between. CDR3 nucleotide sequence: TGTGCCAGCTTGACCTGGGGCTATAATTCACCCCTCCACTTT. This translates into CASLTWGYNSPLHF.

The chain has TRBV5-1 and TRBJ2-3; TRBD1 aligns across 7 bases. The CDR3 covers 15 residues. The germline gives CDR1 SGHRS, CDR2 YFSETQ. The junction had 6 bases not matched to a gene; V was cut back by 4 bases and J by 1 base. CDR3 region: CASSRDSFGTDTQYF. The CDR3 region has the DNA TGCGCCAGCAGCAGGGACAGTTTCGGCACAGATACGCAGTATTTT.

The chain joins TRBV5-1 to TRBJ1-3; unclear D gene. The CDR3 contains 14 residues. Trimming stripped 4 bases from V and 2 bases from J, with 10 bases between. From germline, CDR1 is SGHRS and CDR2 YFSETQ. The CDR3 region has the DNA TGCGCCAGCAGCCCGGCCGGGACTGGAAACACCATATATTTT. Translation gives CASSPAGTGNTIYF.

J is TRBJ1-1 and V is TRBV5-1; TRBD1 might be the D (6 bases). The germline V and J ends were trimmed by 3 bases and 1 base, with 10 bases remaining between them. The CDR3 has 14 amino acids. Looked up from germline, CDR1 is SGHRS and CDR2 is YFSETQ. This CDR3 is CASSWDIRNTEAFF. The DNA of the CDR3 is TGCGCCAGCAGCTGGGACATCCGGAACACTGAAGCTTTCTTT.

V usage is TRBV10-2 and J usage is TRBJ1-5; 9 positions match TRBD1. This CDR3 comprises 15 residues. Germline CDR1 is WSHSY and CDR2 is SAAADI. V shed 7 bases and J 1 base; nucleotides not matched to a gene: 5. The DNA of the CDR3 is TGCGCCAGCATACCGGACAGGGGAAGCAATCAGCCCCAGCATTTT. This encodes CASIPDRGSNQPQHF.

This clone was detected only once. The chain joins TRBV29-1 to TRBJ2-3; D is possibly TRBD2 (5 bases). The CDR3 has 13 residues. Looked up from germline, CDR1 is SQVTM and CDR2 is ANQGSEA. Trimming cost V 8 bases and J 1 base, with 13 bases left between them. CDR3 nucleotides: TGCAGCCTACTCGAGGGTGGCACAGATACGCAGTATTTT. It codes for CSLLEGGTDTQYF.

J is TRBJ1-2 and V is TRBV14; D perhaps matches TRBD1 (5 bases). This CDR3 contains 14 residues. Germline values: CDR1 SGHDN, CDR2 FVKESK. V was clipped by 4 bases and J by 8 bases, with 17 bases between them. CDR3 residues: CASSPNRSPGGYTF. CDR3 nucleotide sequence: TGTGCCAGCAGCCCTAATAGATCCCCAGGGGGCTACACCTTC.

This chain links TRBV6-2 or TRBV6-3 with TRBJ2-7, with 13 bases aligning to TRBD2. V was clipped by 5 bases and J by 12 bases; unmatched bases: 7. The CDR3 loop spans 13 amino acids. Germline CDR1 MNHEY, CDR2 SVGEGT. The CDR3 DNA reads TGTGCCAGCAGTGGACTAGCGGGGGTCGGCTCGTACGTC. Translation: CASSGLAGVGSYV.

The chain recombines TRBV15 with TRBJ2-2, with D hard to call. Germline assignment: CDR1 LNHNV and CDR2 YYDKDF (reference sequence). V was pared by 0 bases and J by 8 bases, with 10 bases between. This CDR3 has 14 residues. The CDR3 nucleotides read TGTGCCACCAGCAGAGATCTCAACCTTGGGGAGCTGTTTTTT. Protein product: CATSRDLNLGELFF.

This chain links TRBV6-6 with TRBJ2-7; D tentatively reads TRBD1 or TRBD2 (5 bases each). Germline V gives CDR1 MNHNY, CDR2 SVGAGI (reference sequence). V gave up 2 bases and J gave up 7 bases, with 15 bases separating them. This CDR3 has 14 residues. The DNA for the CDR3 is TGTGCCAGCAGTTACAGGGACGCCAGTCAGGAGCAGTACGTC. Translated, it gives CASSYRDASQEQYV.

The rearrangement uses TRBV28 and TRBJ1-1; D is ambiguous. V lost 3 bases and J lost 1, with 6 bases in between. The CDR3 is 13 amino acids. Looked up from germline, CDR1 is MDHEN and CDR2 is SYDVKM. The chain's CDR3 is CASSFNRNTEAFF. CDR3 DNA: TGTGCCAGCAGTTTCAACAGGAACACTGAAGCTTTCTTT. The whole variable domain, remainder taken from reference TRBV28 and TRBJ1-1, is DVKVTQSSRYLVKRTGEKVFLECVQDMDHENMFWYRQDPGLGLRLIYFSYDVKMKEKGDIPEGYSVSREKKERFSLILESASTNQTSMYLCASSFNRNTEAFFGQGTRLTVV.

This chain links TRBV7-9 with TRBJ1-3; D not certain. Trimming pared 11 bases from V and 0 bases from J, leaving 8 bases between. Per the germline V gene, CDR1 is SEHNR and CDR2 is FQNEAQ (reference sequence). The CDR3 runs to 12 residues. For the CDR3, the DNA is TGTGCCGGGCACAGCTCTGGAAACACCATATATTTT. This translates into CAGHSSGNTIYF.

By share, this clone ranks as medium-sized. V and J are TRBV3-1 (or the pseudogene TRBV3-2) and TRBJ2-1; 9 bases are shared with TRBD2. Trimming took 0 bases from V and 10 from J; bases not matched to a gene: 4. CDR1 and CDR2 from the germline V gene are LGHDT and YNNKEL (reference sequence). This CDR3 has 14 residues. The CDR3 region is CASSQDTSGGEQFF. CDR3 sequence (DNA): TGTGCCAGCAGCCAAGATACGAGCGGGGGGGAGCAGTTCTTC.

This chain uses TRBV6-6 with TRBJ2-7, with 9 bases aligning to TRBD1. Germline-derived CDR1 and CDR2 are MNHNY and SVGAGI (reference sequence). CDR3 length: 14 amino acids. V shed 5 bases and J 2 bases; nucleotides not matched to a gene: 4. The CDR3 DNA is TGTGCCAGCAGTAGACAGGGGGGACCCTACGAGCAGTACGTC. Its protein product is CASSRQGGPYEQYV.

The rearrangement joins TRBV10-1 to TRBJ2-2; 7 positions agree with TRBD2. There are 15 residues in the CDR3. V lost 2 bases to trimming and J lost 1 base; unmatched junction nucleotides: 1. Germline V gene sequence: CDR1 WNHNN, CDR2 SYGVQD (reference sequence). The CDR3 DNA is TGCGCCAGCAGTGAGCCTAGCGGGAACACCGGGGAGCTGTTTTTT. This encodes CASSEPSGNTGELFF.